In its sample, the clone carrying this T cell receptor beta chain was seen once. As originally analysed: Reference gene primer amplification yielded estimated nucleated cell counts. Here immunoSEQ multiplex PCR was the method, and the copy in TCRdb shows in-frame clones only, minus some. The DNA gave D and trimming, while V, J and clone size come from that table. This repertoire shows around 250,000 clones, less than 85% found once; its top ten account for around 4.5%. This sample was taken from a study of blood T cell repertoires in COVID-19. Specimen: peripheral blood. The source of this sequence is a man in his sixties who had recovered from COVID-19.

The CDR3 region is CASSPLANTGELFF. Written as DNA, the CDR3 is TGTGCCAGCAGTCCCCTAGCGAACACCGGGGAGCTGTTTTTT. This rearrangement joins TRBV2 to TRBJ2-2; the D is unclear. Trimming took off 5 bases at V and 0 bases at J, with 7 bases between the two ends. From germline, CDR1 is SNHLY and CDR2 FYNNEI. This CDR3 comprises 14 residues.